This T cell receptor beta chain is drawn from a study of shared T cell receptors in the human thymus. Only in-frame clones appear in the TCRdb table, and some are missing; sequencing was by immunoSEQ multiplex PCR. The data contain approximately 760,000 clones, 70% to 90% of them singletons. J lost 9 bases, V lost 5 bases, and 19 bases had no gene match. The CDR3 sequence is 16 residues long. Germline-derived CDR1 and CDR2 are SGHRS and YFSETQ. The same data also contributed to another study, on human thymus T cells. That source reports: Resections that were taken during corrective heart surgery supplied the thymus tissue.

This chain joins TRBV5-1 and TRBJ2-5; 7 bases match TRBD1. This clonotype was obtained from a girl under three years old with a congenital heart defect. Sample: thymocytes. CDR3 coding DNA: TGCGCCAGCAGTTCACCGGGGTGGGACAGTGCCCAGGCCCAGTACTTC. The encoded protein is CASSSPGWDSAQAQYF.